This TCR beta chain was documented in a study of T cell repertoires in cytomegalovirus infection. About the study: Public TCR beta signature analysis indicated the presence of both CMV infection and matching HLA type.

The CDR3 totals 14 residues. Germline CDR1 reads MDHEN; CDR2 reads SYDVKM. The J segment lost 6 bases and the V segment lost 3 bases, leaving 7 bases of the junction unmatched. TCRdb re-analysed the reads in MiXCR, keeping a single row per CDR3 protein. The sample lists 200,000 to 250,000 distinct CDR3 sequences; 22% were seen once. The rearrangement uses TRBV28 and TRBJ2-7, with 8 nucleotides matching TRBD1. This clonotype originated in a human donor in good health (CMV status not recorded). Some clones in this sample may be carry-over from other donors' samples. The sequencing sample was made of CD8+ T cells from PBMCs. DNA for the CDR3: TGTGCCAGCAGTTTGATACAGGGGGTGCCCGAGCAGTACTTC. This gives the protein CASSLIQGVPEQYF. The full variable domain, rest sourced from reference TRBV28 and TRBJ2-7, is DVKVTQSSRYLVKRTGEKVFLECVQDMDHENMFWYRQDPGLGLRLIYFSYDVKMKEKGDIPEGYSVSREKKERFSLILESASTNQTSMYLCASSLIQGVPEQYFGPGTRLTVT.